The text below deals with one TCR beta chain. Authors' data handling: By means of reference gene primer amplification, nucleated cell counts were estimated. Assay used: immunoSEQ multiplex PCR; TCRdb lists only in-frame clones, some missing. From that table come the V and J calls and clone size; the DNA was used to work out D and trimming. Found here are about 220,000 clones, roughly 80% of them singletons; the top ten hold 7.2%. The sample originates from a study of blood T cell repertoires in COVID-19. Study-level background: Whether acute or convalescent, the COVID-19 samples came from the United States, Italy and Spain. From T cells, B-cell-depleted T cells, or PBMCs came the material, which was cDNA or gDNA.

Germline V gene lookup returns CDR1 LGHDT and CDR2 YNNKEL (reference sequence). Trimming took 2 bases from V and 4 from J; bases not matched to a gene: 2. This CDR3 is 14 amino acids long. What was sequenced was peripheral blood. This receptor was identified in a woman in her seventies with acute or convalescent COVID-19. This chain connects TRBV3-1 (or the pseudogene TRBV3-2) to TRBJ1-1, with 9 bases fitting TRBD1. The CDR3, as DNA: TGTGCCAGCAGCCAAATGACAGGGGGCACTGAAGCTTTCTTT. Protein sequence: CASSQMTGGTEAFF.